This T cell receptor beta chain was documented in a study of blood T cells in healthy people across ages. Study conclusions and caveats: A roughly linear age-dependent decrease characterized TCR beta diversity per million T cells. There was no known CMV status for donors, so expanded clonotype changes were possibly confounded. Researchers judged that diversity estimates from one million T cells fell short of true values.

The authors ran a second PCR of about 7 to 12 cycles using a sample-barcoded 5' primer and a J-beta primer mix. All cDNA molecules were each tagged by a template-switch adaptor with 12 random nucleotides. MiXCR, run by TCRdb on the 5' RACE reads, gives a single entry per CDR3 protein. The data show 700,000 to 800,000 distinct CDR3 sequences, more than 40% seen once. A remark on this clonotype: Its antigen is currently unknown.

V gave up 4 bases and J gave up 1 base, with 10 bases separating them. CDR3 length: 14 residues. CDR1 and CDR2 (germline): SNHLY, FYNNEI. Sequencing was done on a sample of blood. This chain joins TRBV2 and TRBJ1-2; no clear D. This TCR came from a woman aged 60-75 years in good health. The CDR3 here is CASSVLTVNYGYTF. The CDR3 DNA reads as TGTGCCAGCAGTGTATTGACCGTTAACTATGGCTACACCTTC.